These 21 T cell receptor beta chains were sequenced from one sample in a study of blood T cell repertoires in COVID-19. Sequenced by immunoSEQ multiplex PCR; TCRdb stores in-frame clones only, minus some. The sample lists about 370,000 clones; 85% to 90% were seen once. Source material: PBMCs or T cells enriched from blood (not recorded which). Receptors were obtained from a man aged 18 to 29 who had recovered from COVID-19.

This chain joins TRBV19 and TRBJ1-6; possible D gene TRBD1, 6 bases. Germline V gene lookup returns CDR1 LNHDA and CDR2 SQIVND (reference sequence). The ends were cut back, 7 bases at V and 3 bases at J, with 16 bases in the middle. This CDR3 spans 16 amino acids. The CDR3 coding sequence is TGTGCCAGTACTATGGACAGACTCAACTATAATTCACCCCTCCACTTT. Translated, it gives CASTMDRLNYNSPLHF.

The chain joins TRBV28 to TRBJ1-2; TRBD1 matches at 7 bases. CDR3 length: 13 amino acids. V gave up 3 bases and J gave up 8 bases; unmatched junction bases: 6. CDR1 and CDR2 from the germline V gene are MDHEN and SYDVKM. CDR3: CASSLGQPGGYTF. CDR3 DNA sequence: TGTGCCAGCAGTTTGGGACAGCCCGGGGGCTACACCTTC.

In nucleotides, the CDR3 is TGTGCCAGCAGGGGATGGGACAGCTCCTACGAGCAGTACTTC. This translates into CASRGWDSSYEQYF. V gene TRBV28 combines with J gene TRBJ2-7; 7 positions match TRBD1. This CDR3 is 14 amino acids long. Germline V gives CDR1 MDHEN, CDR2 SYDVKM. V gave up 6 bases and J gave up 0 bases; unmatched junction bases: 5. The full variable domain, with the rest looked up from reference TRBV28 and TRBJ2-7, is DVKVTQSSRYLVKRTGEKVFLECVQDMDHENMFWYRQDPGLGLRLIYFSYDVKMKEKGDIPEGYSVSREKKERFSLILESASTNQTSMYLCASRGWDSSYEQYFGPGTRLTVT.

The chain recombines TRBV19 with TRBJ1-1; D possibly corresponds to TRBD1 (6 bases). In germline, CDR1 is LNHDA, CDR2 SQIVND (reference sequence). V lost 4 bases to trimming and J lost 5 bases, with 14 bases between them. This CDR3 comprises 14 residues. The CDR3 region is CASSTDRYGTEAFF. The CDR3 coding sequence is TGTGCCAGTAGTACCGACAGGTACGGGACTGAAGCTTTCTTT. The complete variable domain, with remaining parts taken from reference TRBV19 and TRBJ1-1, reads DGGITQSPKYLFRKEGQNVTLSCEQNLNHDAMYWYRQDPGQGLRLIYYSQIVNDFQKGDIAEGYSVSREKKESFPLTVTSAQKNPTAFYLCASSTDRYGTEAFFGQGTRLTVV.

This clone was detected once. This chain links TRBV30 with TRBJ2-1; TRBD2 matches 10 bases. The CDR3 covers 16 residues. Germline values: CDR1 GTSNPN, CDR2 SVGIG (reference sequence). The J segment lost 8 bases and the V segment lost 0 bases, leaving 10 bases of the junction unmatched. The CDR3 reads CAWSVGLAAELDEQFF. CDR3 DNA sequence: TGTGCCTGGAGTGTCGGACTAGCGGCCGAGTTGGATGAGCAGTTCTTC.

This chain uses TRBV9 with TRBJ1-4; TRBD1 aligns across 7 bases. V lost 0 bases and J lost 7; bases outside the gene matches: 6. This CDR3 has 15 amino acids. Germline V CDR1 and CDR2: SGDLS, YYNGEE. CDR3 coding DNA: TGTGCCAGCAGCGTAGCAGGGGGGAGGTCTGAAAAACTGTTTTTT. Residues: CASSVAGGRSEKLFF.

The CDR3 protein is CASMGGTLSGYTF. The CDR3 DNA reads TGTGCCAGCATGGGAGGGACTTTATCGGGCTACACCTTC. The chain carries TRBV6-5 and TRBJ1-2, with D maybe TRBD1 (5 bases). This CDR3 has 13 residues. Trimming removed 7 bases at V and 8 bases at J, with 17 bases between. Germline CDR1 is MNHEY and CDR2 is SVGAGI.

This sequence joins TRBV3-1 (or the pseudogene TRBV3-2) and TRBJ2-3; D not resolved. The CDR3 covers 15 residues. CDR1 and CDR2 (germline): LGHDT, YNNKEL (reference sequence). V was cut by 1 base and J by 0 bases, with 8 bases left in between. CDR3 coding DNA: TGTGCCAGCAGCCAAGGGCACCTTAGCACAGATACGCAGTATTTT. It encodes CASSQGHLSTDTQYF.

In its sample, this clone was seen a few times. J is TRBJ2-7 and V is TRBV11-2; D gene unclear. Germline V gene sequence: CDR1 SGHAT, CDR2 FQNNGV. This CDR3 spans 14 amino acids. Deletions cut 0 bases from V and 2 bases from J, with 8 bases between. The CDR3 DNA reads as TGTGCCAGCAGCTTAGAACTTCTCACCTACGAGCAGTACTTC. This gives the protein CASSLELLTYEQYF.

This sequence joins TRBV28 and TRBJ2-7, with D perhaps TRBD1 (7 bases). Trimming removed 2 bases at V and 3 bases at J, with 17 bases between. Per germline, CDR1 MDHEN and CDR2 SYDVKM. This CDR3 is built from 16 residues. As DNA, the CDR3 is TGTGCCAGCAGTTTAATAGTGCGGCAGGGGGGCTACGAGCAGTACTTC. Translation gives CASSLIVRQGGYEQYF.

The genes are TRBV5-1 and TRBJ1-3, with D perhaps TRBD1 (6 bases). CDR3 length: 15 residues. Germline lookup yields CDR1 SGHRS and CDR2 YFSETQ. Trimming shortened V by 4 bases and J by 2 bases, and 13 bases separated the two germline ends. CDR3 in DNA: TGCGCCAGCAGCGAGGGGGTTGGAACTGGAAACACCATATATTTT. This translates into CASSEGVGTGNTIYF.

This chain uses TRBV19 with TRBJ2-1; 7 nucleotides agree with TRBD2. CDR1 LNHDA and CDR2 SQIVND come from the germline V gene (reference sequence). V shed 5 bases, J shed 3 bases, and the junction held 10 bases outside the gene matches. The CDR3 is 16 amino acids. The CDR3 loop reads CASSYTSVTHYNEQFF. The DNA of the CDR3 is TGTGCCAGTAGTTACACTAGCGTTACTCACTACAATGAGCAGTTCTTC.

The chain recombines TRBV7-2 with TRBJ1-2, with TRBD1 matching 8 bases. Germline V CDR1 and CDR2: SGHTA, FQGNSA. The V gene end was trimmed by 2 bases and the J gene end by 3 bases; junction bases not matched to a gene: 2. This CDR3 is 14 amino acids long. CDR3 sequence (DNA): TGTGCCAGCAGCTTACCAGGGGGCTACTATGGCTACACCTTC. Translation: CASSLPGGYYGYTF. Based on the CDR3 plus reference TRBV7-2 and TRBJ1-2, the full variable domain is GAGVSQSPSNKVTEKGKDVELRCDPISGHTALYWYRQSLGQGLEFLIYFQGNSAPDKSGLPSDRFSAERTGGSVSTLTIQRTQQEDSAVYLCASSLPGGYYGYTFGSGTRLTVV.

V usage is TRBV6-5 and J usage is TRBJ1-2; D gene ambiguous. The germline CDR1 and CDR2 sequences are MNHEY and SVGAGI. Trimming left V 6 bases short and J 9 bases short, with 20 bases between. CDR3 length equals 14 residues. For the CDR3, the DNA is TGTGCCAGCAGGCCCCCGGGAGCTCTTCCTCGCTACACCTTC. Protein product: CASRPPGALPRYTF.

The chain combines TRBV30 with TRBJ1-1, with unresolved D. V lost 0 bases, J lost 4 bases, and 15 bases lay in between. This CDR3 is 15 amino acids long. CDR1 and CDR2 from the germline V gene are GTSNPN and SVGIG (reference sequence). The CDR3 loop is CAWSVALLTSTEAFF. CDR3 bases: TGTGCCTGGAGTGTAGCCCTTCTAACCTCCACTGAAGCTTTCTTT.

The CDR3 protein is CAISGTTSGSPLHF. CDR3 DNA sequence: TGTGCCATCAGCGGGACTACCTCGGGTTCACCCCTCCACTTT. The J gene is TRBJ1-6, the V gene TRBV10-3; tentative D call: TRBD1 (5 bases). Germline lookup yields CDR1 ENHRY and CDR2 SYGVKD. V was clipped by 6 bases and J by 9 bases, with 15 bases between them. The CDR3 consists of 14 residues.

The V gene is TRBV19, the J gene TRBJ1-2, with D maybe TRBD1 (6 bases). Trimming took off 5 bases at V and 0 bases at J, with 13 bases between the two ends. Germline CDR1 reads LNHDA; CDR2 reads SQIVND (reference sequence). CDR3 length equals 15 residues. CDR3 sequence (DNA): TGTGCCAGTAGTGAAGGGGGGGCCTCTAACTATGGCTACACCTTC. It translates to CASSEGGASNYGYTF.

The CDR3 coding sequence is TGTGCCAGCAGCGGCCGACAGGCCCCCTACGAGCAGTACTTC. Its translation: CASSGRQAPYEQYF. The genes are TRBV7-2 and TRBJ2-7; possible D gene TRBD1, 6 bases. The CDR3 loop spans 14 amino acids. Germline assignment: CDR1 SGHTA and CDR2 FQGNSA. The ends were cut back, 5 bases at V and 2 bases at J, with 13 bases in the middle.

V gene TRBV27 combines with J gene TRBJ2-7; 9 nucleotides match TRBD2. J gave up 1 base and V 5 bases, and 6 bases lay outside the gene matches. This CDR3 comprises 15 residues. From germline, CDR1 is MNHEY and CDR2 SMNVEV (reference sequence). The CDR3 DNA follows: TGTGCCAGCAGTCCCCCGACTAGCGGTTCCTACGAGCAGTACTTC. Its protein is CASSPPTSGSYEQYF.

This chain connects TRBV9 to TRBJ2-2; 14 bases are a match to TRBD2. Unmatched junction bases numbered 6, after V lost 4 bases and J lost 4 bases. CDR1 and CDR2 from the germline V gene are SGDLS and YYNGEE. The CDR3 has 17 residues. CDR3 sequence: CASSTGLAGVVTGELFF. The CDR3 nucleotides read TGTGCCAGCAGCACGGGACTAGCGGGAGTCGTCACCGGGGAGCTGTTTTTT.

The J gene is TRBJ2-3, the V gene TRBV2; 10 bases agree with TRBD2. This CDR3 has 18 amino acids. V lost 0 bases and J lost 1; bases outside the gene matches: 7. CDR1 is SNHLY and CDR2 is FYNNEI in the germline V gene. The CDR3 here is CASSEAKRLAGGTDTQYF. In DNA, the CDR3 is TGTGCCAGCAGTGAAGCCAAGAGACTAGCGGGCGGCACAGATACGCAGTATTTT.